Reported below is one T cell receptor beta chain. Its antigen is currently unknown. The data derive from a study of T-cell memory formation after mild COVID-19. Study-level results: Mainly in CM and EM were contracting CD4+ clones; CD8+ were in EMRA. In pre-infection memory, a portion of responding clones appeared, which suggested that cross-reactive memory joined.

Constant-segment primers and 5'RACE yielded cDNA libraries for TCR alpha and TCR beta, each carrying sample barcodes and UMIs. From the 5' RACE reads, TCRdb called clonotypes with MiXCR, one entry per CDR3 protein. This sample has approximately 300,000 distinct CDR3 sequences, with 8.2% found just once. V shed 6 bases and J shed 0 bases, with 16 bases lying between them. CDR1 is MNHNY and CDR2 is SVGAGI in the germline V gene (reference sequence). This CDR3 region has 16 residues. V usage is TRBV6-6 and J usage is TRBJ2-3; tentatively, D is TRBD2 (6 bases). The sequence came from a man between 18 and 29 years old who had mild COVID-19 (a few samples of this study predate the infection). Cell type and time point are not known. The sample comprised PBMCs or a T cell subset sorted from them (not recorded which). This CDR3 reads CASSLGTGLSTDTQYF. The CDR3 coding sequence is TGTGCCAGCAGCCTCGGAACGGGACTGAGCACAGATACGCAGTATTTT.